The 18 T cell receptor beta chains given below trace back to one sample, sequenced in a study of vaccination effects on CD4 cells after COVID-19. Data came from immunoSEQ multiplex PCR; TCRdb stores just in-frame clones and leaves some out. Found here are some 31,000 clones, more than 70% of them singletons; the top ten hold around 27%. After expansion with viral peptide pools in the ViraFEST assay, antigen-specific CD4+ T cells were sequenced. Subsequent to a culture period of 10 to 11 days, CD4+ T cells were isolated. The study found no prior SARS-CoV-2 infection in the vaccine recipients, who tested negative for nucleocapsid antibodies. These receptors' targets are unknown. The input for sequencing was CD4+ T cells from PBMCs cultured with HCoV-OC43 spike peptides, taken before COVID-19 vaccination. This sample's subset: HCoV-OC43 spike overlapping peptide pool stimulation. These TCRs come from a human donor who received a COVID-19 vaccine.

Remarks on this clone: Relative to the germline gene, one junction end is altered; a read error may explain this. The V gene is TRBV7-7, the J gene TRBJ2-5; 7 bases are a match to TRBD2. The CDR3 runs 15 residues. From germline, CDR1 is SSHAT and CDR2 FNYEAQ (reference sequence). In DNA, the CDR3 is TGTGCTAGCAGCCCCTGGGGGGGGGATCGGGAGACCCAGTACTTC. Its protein product is CASSPWGGDRETQYF.

J is TRBJ1-2 and V is TRBV6-4; maybe TRBD1 (5 bases). The V and J ends lost 6 bases and 5 bases respectively, with 19 bases between them. This CDR3 has 15 amino acids. Per germline, CDR1 MRHNA and CDR2 SNTAGT. CDR3 DNA: TGTGCCAGCAGACCCGGGCAGGGTACCCCTTATGGCTACACCTTC. This sequence encodes CASRPGQGTPYGYTF.

The V call is TRBV12-3 or TRBV12-4, the J call TRBJ2-2; D uncertain. Deletions cut 9 bases from V and 1 base from J, with 6 bases between. CDR3 size: 12 residues. CDR3 amino acids: CASSLNTGELFF. CDR3 coding DNA: TGTGCCAGTTCACTGAACACCGGGGAGCTGTTTTTT.

This chain uses TRBV19 with TRBJ1-2; no definite D call. The CDR3 spans 12 residues. CDR1 is LNHDA, CDR2 SQIVND, per germline (reference sequence). Trimming shortened V by 5 bases and J by 2 bases, and 6 bases separated the two germline ends. As DNA, the CDR3 is TGTGCCAGTAGTCCCAGAAACTATGGCTACACCTTC. Protein product: CASSPRNYGYTF.

The genes are TRBV3-1 (or the pseudogene TRBV3-2) and TRBJ1-1; maybe TRBD1 (5 bases). The CDR3 consists of 14 residues. V gave up 1 base and J gave up 11 bases, with 17 bases separating them. In germline, CDR1 is LGHDT, CDR2 YNNKEL (reference sequence). Written as DNA, the CDR3 is TGTGCCAGCAGCCAAGGACAGCGCTTCGGGACCGCTTTCTTT. This translates into CASSQGQRFGTAFF.

V usage is TRBV6-6 and J usage is TRBJ2-2; TRBD1 matches 7 bases. CDR1 and CDR2 from the germline V gene are MNHNY and SVGAGI (reference sequence). This CDR3 contains 16 residues. The trim removed 5 bases at V and 3 bases at J, leaving 9 bases unmatched. The CDR3 spells CASSKGRDSDTGELFF. The CDR3 bases are TGTGCCAGCAGTAAAGGCCGGGACAGTGACACCGGGGAGCTGTTTTTT.

V is TRBV30 and J is TRBJ1-1, with no clear D. Germline V lookup: CDR1 GTSNPN, CDR2 SVGIG (reference sequence). Trimming removed 4 bases from V and 0 bases from J, with 9 bases in between. There are 13 residues in the CDR3. The CDR3 DNA reads as TGTGCCTGGACGGCGGACCTGAACACTGAAGCTTTCTTT. It yields the protein CAWTADLNTEAFF.

This chain connects TRBV29-1 to TRBJ2-7; 8 nucleotides line up with TRBD2. V lost 4 bases and J lost 0; bases outside the gene matches: 14. The CDR3 is 17 residues long. The V gene's germline CDR1 is SQVTM and CDR2 ANQGSEA. The CDR3 sequence is CSVAPGTRGPSSYEQYF. The CDR3 DNA reads as TGCAGCGTTGCCCCCGGGACTAGGGGTCCTAGCTCCTACGAGCAGTACTTC.

This clone was seen a few times. V is TRBV5-4 and J is TRBJ1-2; D not resolved. V shed 2 bases and J shed 8 bases, with 16 bases lying between them. The CDR3 loop spans 14 amino acids. Germline CDR1 is SGHNT and CDR2 is YYREEE (reference sequence). This CDR3 is CASSLEGGGRGYTF. The CDR3 DNA sequence: TGTGCCAGCAGCTTAGAGGGAGGAGGGAGAGGCTACACCTTC.

The chain employs TRBV7-2 and TRBJ2-1, with D maybe TRBD2 (6 bases). V lost 0 bases and J 8 bases, leaving 8 bases between the germline ends. Germline V gene sequence: CDR1 SGHTA, CDR2 FQGNSA. The CDR3 length is 13 residues. CDR3 in amino acids: CASSLARDHEQFF. Written as DNA, the CDR3 is TGTGCCAGCAGCTTAGCGCGGGACCATGAGCAGTTCTTC.

This chain uses TRBV27 with TRBJ1-1; weak D call: TRBD1 (6 bases). Trimming stripped 0 bases from V and 0 bases from J, with 14 bases between. The CDR3 runs 17 residues. Germline lookup yields CDR1 MNHEY and CDR2 SMNVEV (reference sequence). CDR3 sequence: CASSLSAGVAVNTEAFF. The CDR3 coding sequence is TGTGCCAGCAGTTTATCGGCAGGGGTAGCGGTGAACACTGAAGCTTTCTTT.

The V call is TRBV6-1, the J call TRBJ1-5; no definite D call. The CDR3 length is 15 residues. Per the germline V gene, CDR1 is MNHNS and CDR2 is SASEGT. Trimming pared 2 bases from V and 2 bases from J, leaving 10 bases between. CDR3 in DNA: TGTGCCAGCAGTGAAAAGGAATCTGGCAATCAGCCCCAGCATTTT. This encodes CASSEKESGNQPQHF.

The rearrangement links TRBV7-9 to TRBJ1-3, with 7 bases matching TRBD1. This CDR3 is built from 15 residues. V lost 5 bases and J lost 0; bases outside the gene matches: 4. Germline-derived CDR1 and CDR2 are SEHNR and FQNEAQ (reference sequence). The CDR3 bases are TGTGCCAGCAGCCCGACAGGGTACTCTGGAAACACCATATATTTT. It translates to CASSPTGYSGNTIYF.

V is TRBV7-2 and J is TRBJ1-1, with 9 bases that match TRBD1. The V segment lost 5 bases and the J segment 4 bases; nucleotides outside the gene matches: 14. This CDR3 comprises 17 residues. The germline CDR1 and CDR2 sequences are SGHTA and FQGNSA. CDR3 bases: TGTGCCAGCAGCCATAGGACAGGGGACATGAGGGGCACTGAAGCTTTCTTT. It translates to CASSHRTGDMRGTEAFF.

To note about this clone: Compared with germline, one end of the junction differs, possibly owing to a read error. The chain has TRBV7-3 and TRBJ2-7, with TRBD1 matching over 10 bases. Germline V gene data show CDR1 as SGHTA and CDR2 as FQGTGA. There are 15 residues in the CDR3. The CDR3 coding sequence is TGTGCCAGCAGCCTAACCGGGACAGGGGCCTACGAGCAGTACTTC. It specifies CASSLTGTGAYEQYF.

The rearrangement uses TRBV28 and TRBJ2-7; D is perhaps TRBD1 or TRBD2 (5 bases each). CDR3 length: 14 amino acids. The V gene lost 3 bases and the J gene lost 5 bases, with 14 bases spanning the gap. The germline V gene has CDR1 MDHEN and CDR2 SYDVKM. CDR3 protein: CASSFFDRDDEQYF. The CDR3, as DNA: TGTGCCAGCAGTTTTTTCGATCGGGACGACGAGCAGTACTTC.

This chain links TRBV7-8 with TRBJ2-3; 7 bases line up with TRBD1. The CDR3 length is 16 residues. The germline gives CDR1 SGHVS, CDR2 FQNEAQ. V dropped 1 base and J dropped 3; count of bases not matched to a gene: 7. CDR3 in DNA: TGTGCCAGCAGCTTAGTCCCGACAGGGATAACAGATACGCAGTATTTT. This encodes CASSLVPTGITDTQYF. The full variable domain, completed using reference TRBV7-8 and TRBJ2-3, is GAGVSQSPRYKVAKRGQDVALRCDPISGHVSLFWYQQALGQGPEFLTYFQNEAQLDKSGLPSDRFFAERPEGSVSTLKIQRTQQEDSAVYLCASSLVPTGITDTQYFGPGTRLTVL.

Written as DNA, the CDR3 is TGTGCCAGCAGTTCGACTACCACCTACGAGCAGTACTTC. Protein: CASSSTTTYEQYF. This chain uses TRBV12-3 or TRBV12-4 with TRBJ2-7; tentative D call: TRBD2 (5 bases). Trimming pared 4 bases from V and 2 bases from J, leaving 9 bases between. The CDR3 has 13 amino acids.